This T cell receptor beta chain was sequenced during a study of T cell repertoires in cytomegalovirus infection. In the study overall: Based on public TCR beta signatures, there were indications of CMV infection and of a matching HLA type.

Overall study results and limits: Totalled public TCR beta family frequency picked out people who carried CMV plus the relevant HLA. Dominating the ex vivo response were TCR beta clonotypes that were CMV-specific and HLA-C-restricted.

TCRdb ran MiXCR on the reads and lists one entry per CDR3 protein. Here the sample spans a few hundred thousand distinct CDR3 sequences, roughly 42% being singletons. With respect to this clonotype: Its antigen is not known.

This CDR3 has 17 amino acids. Germline CDR1 SGHNT, CDR2 YYREEE (reference sequence). The V segment lost 1 base and the J segment 2 bases; nucleotides outside the gene matches: 9. The receptor comes from a human donor in good health (CMV status not recorded). Some clones in this sample may be carry-over from other donors' samples. The sample here was cultured PBMCs, taken from culture after CMV antigen stimulation. The V gene is TRBV5-4, the J gene TRBJ2-1; 7 bases fit TRBD2. The DNA of the CDR3 is TGTGCCAGCAGCTTGACAGCGGGAACGGCCGCCTACAATGAGCAGTTCTTC. Its protein product is CASSLTAGTAAYNEQFF.